One and the same sample provided the 3 T cell receptor beta chains below, sequenced in a study of T and B cells in COVID-19 patients. TRB rearrangements were amplified by multiplex PCR with BIOMED2 TRB-A/B primers. TCRdb reprocessed the multiplex PCR reads via MiXCR and lists one record per CDR3 protein. The sample lists 15,000 to 20,000 distinct CDR3 sequences, approximately 30% occurring once. TRB was amplified from around 250-500 ng of blood genomic DNA. Sequencing was done on a sample of blood. The source of these receptors is a human donor who had recovered from COVID-19.

The rearrangement uses TRBV10-3 and TRBJ2-7, with 7 bases identical to TRBD1. The CDR3 contains 12 residues. From germline, CDR1 is ENHRY and CDR2 SYGVKD. After removal of 10 bases from V and 3 bases from J, the junction contained 6 bases not matched to a gene. DNA of the CDR3: TGTGCCAGCCGGGACAGATTCTACGAGCAGTACTTC. Translated, it gives CASRDRFYEQYF.

The chain joins TRBV18 to TRBJ2-3; TRBD1 is a possible D gene (7 bases). The ends were cut back, 6 bases at V and 1 base at J, with 20 bases in the middle. Germline V gene lookup returns CDR1 KGHSH and CDR2 LQKENI. The CDR3 totals 17 residues. CDR3: CASSVSGAGGGTDTQYF. The CDR3 nucleotides are TGTGCCAGCTCTGTCTCGGGGGCAGGGGGAGGCACAGATACGCAGTATTTT.

This clonotype was counted ten times or more. The gene calls are TRBV6-5 and TRBJ1-2, with 11 bases aligning to TRBD1. This CDR3 has 14 amino acids. Germline V gene sequence: CDR1 MNHEY, CDR2 SVGAGI. The CDR3 nucleotides are TGTGCTTCCGTAGGGGACAGGGGGTACTATGGCTACACCTTC. This gives the protein CASVGDRGYYGYTF.